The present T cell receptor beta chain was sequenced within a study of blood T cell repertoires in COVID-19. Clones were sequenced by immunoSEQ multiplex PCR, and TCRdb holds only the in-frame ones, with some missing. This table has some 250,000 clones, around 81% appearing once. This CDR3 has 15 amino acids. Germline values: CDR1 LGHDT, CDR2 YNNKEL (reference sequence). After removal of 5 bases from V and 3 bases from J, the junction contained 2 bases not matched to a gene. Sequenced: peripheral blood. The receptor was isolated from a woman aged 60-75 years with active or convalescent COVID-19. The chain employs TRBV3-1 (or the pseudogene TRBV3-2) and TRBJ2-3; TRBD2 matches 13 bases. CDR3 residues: CASSGTSGATDTQYF. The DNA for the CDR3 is TGTGCCAGCAGCGGGACTAGCGGGGCTACAGATACGCAGTATTTT.